This T cell receptor beta chain was identified during a study of T cells in Graves' hyperthyroidism and ophthalmopathy. RNA transcripts provided the source from which TCR beta CDR3 regions were amplified. First-round RT-PCR targeting the TCR CDR3 was performed with the HTBI primer set. One entry per CDR3 protein, called by TCRdb with MiXCR from the multiplex PCR reads. The sample lists roughly 420,000 distinct CDR3 sequences, around 16% occurring once. This clonotype was detected ten times or more. This CDR3 has 14 residues. The germline CDR1 and CDR2 sequences are MDHEN and SYDVKM. Trimming left V 7 bases short and J 3 bases short, with 16 bases between.

The chain has TRBV28 and TRBJ2-7; a weak D match, TRBD1 (6 bases). This receptor was obtained from a young woman with Graves' hyperthyroidism. Sequencing was performed on blood. CDR3 protein: CASIASDSFYEQYF. The CDR3 DNA reads TGTGCCAGCATCGCCTCGGACAGCTTCTACGAGCAGTACTTC.